The present T cell receptor (beta chain) was sequenced within a study of blood T cell repertoires in COVID-19. Study as a whole: COVID-19 samples collected from the United States, Italy and Spain covered acute and convalescent phases. Sample material is recorded as cDNA or gDNA derived from T cells, B-cell-depleted T cells, or PBMCs.

Methods used by the authors: It was from reference gene primer amplification that nucleated cell counts were estimated. Produced via immunoSEQ multiplex PCR; TCRdb's table is partial and in-frame only. That table furnishes V, J and clone size, whereas the DNA furnished D and trimming. The sample shows around 95,000 clones, just under 80% of them seen only once. Germline CDR1 reads MNHEY; CDR2 reads SVGAGI. The CDR3 sequence is 15 residues long. Trimming shortened V by 6 bases and J by 5 bases, and 19 bases separated the two germline ends. The clonotype originates from a man between 65 and 85 years old with active or convalescent COVID-19. Sequencing was performed on peripheral blood. J is TRBJ2-5 and V is TRBV6-5; D gene uncertain. The CDR3 DNA reads as TGTGCCAGCAGCCCGGCAACACTGGGCTGGGAGACCCAGTACTTC. Its translation: CASSPATLGWETQYF.